The text below deals with one TCR beta chain. What it binds is unknown. V was cut by 3 bases and J by 4 bases, with 13 bases left in between. The CDR3 runs 15 residues. The germline V gene encodes CDR1 MNHEY and CDR2 SVGAGI. The source of the sample is a study of cytomegalovirus exposure and HLA in healthy donors. Study-level results: It was 150 or so TCR beta chains that were listed as cytomegalovirus-associated.

PCR amplification relied on 60 Vbeta primers (plus 13 Jbeta primers). The data were produced by immunoSEQ multiplex PCR, yet TCRdb's version contains in-frame clones alone and is incomplete. The sample holds approximately 160,000 clones, 64% seen once. The chain employs TRBV6-5 and TRBJ1-5; maybe TRBD1 (5 bases). The specimen was PBMCs. The TCR sequence derives from a woman aged 25 to 45 in good health and CMV-seropositive. This CDR3 is CASSYYRGGNQPQHF. CDR3 nucleotides: TGTGCCAGCAGTTATTATCGGGGGGGTAATCAGCCCCAGCATTTT.